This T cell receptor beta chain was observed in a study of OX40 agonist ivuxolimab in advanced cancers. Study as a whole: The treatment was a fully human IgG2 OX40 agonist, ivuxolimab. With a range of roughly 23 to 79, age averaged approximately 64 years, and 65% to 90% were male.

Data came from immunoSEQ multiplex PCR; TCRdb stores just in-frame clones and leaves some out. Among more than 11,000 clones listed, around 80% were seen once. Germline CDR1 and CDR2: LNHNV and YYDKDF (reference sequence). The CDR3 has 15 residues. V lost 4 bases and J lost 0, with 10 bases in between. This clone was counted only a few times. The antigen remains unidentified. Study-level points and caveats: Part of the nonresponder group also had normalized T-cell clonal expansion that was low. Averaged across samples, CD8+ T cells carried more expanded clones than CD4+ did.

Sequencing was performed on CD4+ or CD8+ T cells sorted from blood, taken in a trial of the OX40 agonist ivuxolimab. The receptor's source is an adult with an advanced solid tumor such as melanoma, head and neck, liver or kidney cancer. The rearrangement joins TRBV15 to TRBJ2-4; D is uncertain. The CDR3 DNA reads TGTGCCACCAGCACCGCCCCAGCAGCCAAAAACATTCAGTACTTC. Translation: CATSTAPAAKNIQYF.